This T cell receptor beta chain comes out of a study of blood T cell repertoires in COVID-19. Germline V gene data show CDR1 as LGHNA and CDR2 as YSLEER. CDR3 length: 16 amino acids. The V segment lost 0 bases and the J segment 3 bases; nucleotides outside the gene matches: 5. In the authors' methods: Reference gene primer amplification in the assay estimated nucleated cell counts. Profiling relied on immunoSEQ multiplex PCR, and the TCRdb table lists in-frame clones only, not all of them. From that table come the V and J calls and clone size; the DNA was used to work out D and trimming. The table includes a few hundred thousand clones, approximately 84% detected once. Recruits, aged roughly 18 to 89 years, lived in 25 or so US areas. Participants were placed into cohorts based on the clinical history they reported.

The rearrangement uses TRBV4-3 and TRBJ2-1; 7 bases match TRBD2. Sequenced material: PBMCs or T cells enriched from blood (not recorded which). The sequence was obtained from a man in his fifties who had recovered from COVID-19. The CDR3, as DNA: TGCGCCAGCAGCCAAGAGGGGGGAGGGTTCTACAATGAGCAGTTCTTC. This encodes CASSQEGGGFYNEQFF.